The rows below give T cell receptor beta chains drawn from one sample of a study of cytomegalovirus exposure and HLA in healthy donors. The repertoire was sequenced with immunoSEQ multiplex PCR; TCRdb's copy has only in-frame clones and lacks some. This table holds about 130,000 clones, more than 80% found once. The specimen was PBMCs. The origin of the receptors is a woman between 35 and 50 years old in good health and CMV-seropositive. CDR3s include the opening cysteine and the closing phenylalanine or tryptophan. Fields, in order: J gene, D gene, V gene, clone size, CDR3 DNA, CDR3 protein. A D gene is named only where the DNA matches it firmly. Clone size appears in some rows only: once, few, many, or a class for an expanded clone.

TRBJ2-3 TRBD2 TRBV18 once TGTGCCAGCTCACCTCTCGCGGGAGGGCCTGGAGATACGCAGTATTTT CASSPLAGGPGDTQYF
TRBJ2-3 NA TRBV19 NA TGTGCCAGTAGTATGGTGGCAGGTCTAGATACGCAGTATTTT CASSMVAGLDTQYF
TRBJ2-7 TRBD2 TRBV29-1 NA TGCAGCGTTGGTAGGACTAGCGCCTCCTACGAGCAGTACTTC CSVGRTSASYEQYF
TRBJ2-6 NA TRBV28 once TGTGCCAGCAGTTTACCCCCTTGGGGCACGTCCGAGTCTGGGGCCAACGTCCTGACTTTC CASSLPPWGTSESGANVLTF
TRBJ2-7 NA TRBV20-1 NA TGCAGTGCCGGTGAGAAGTACGAGCAGTACTTC CSAGEKYEQYF
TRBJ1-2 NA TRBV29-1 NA TGCAGCGTCACAACAGGGTTCTCTAACTATGGCTACACCTTC CSVTTGFSNYGYTF
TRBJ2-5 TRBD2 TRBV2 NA TGTGCCAGCAGTGATGGCGGGGGGGGGTGGGAGACCCAGTACTTC CASSDGGGGWETQYF
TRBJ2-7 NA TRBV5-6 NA TGTGCCAGCAGCTTGACAGGGACCAACGAGCAGTACTTC CASSLTGTNEQYF
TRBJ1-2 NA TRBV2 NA TGTGCCAGTAGACAGAACTATGGCTACACCTTC CASRQNYGYTF
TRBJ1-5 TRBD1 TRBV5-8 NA TGTGCCAGCAGCTTGGCCCAGACAGGGCCGCAATTTAATCAGCCCCAGCATTTT CASSLAQTGPQFNQPQHF
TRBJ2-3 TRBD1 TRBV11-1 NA TGTGCCAGCAGCTTTATTTCCCGGACAGGGGGCACAGATACGCAGTATTTT CASSFISRTGGTDTQYF
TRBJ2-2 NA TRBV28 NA TGTGCCAGCAGTCCAGAGACTATGAACACCGGGGAGCTGTTTTTT CASSPETMNTGELFF
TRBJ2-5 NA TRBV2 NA TGTGCCAGCAGTGAAGTCGGACTGTTCCAAGAGACCCAGTACTTC CASSEVGLFQETQYF
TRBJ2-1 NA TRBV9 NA TGTGCCAGCAGCGTTTATGAACAGGGATTTGTGAATGAGCAGTTCTTC CASSVYEQGFVNEQFF
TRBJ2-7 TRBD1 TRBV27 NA TGTGCCAGCAGTGGGACAGGGGGCTCCTACGAGCAGTACTTC CASSGTGGSYEQYF
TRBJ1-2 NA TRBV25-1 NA TGTGCCAGCAGTGATCTGGGGGGAAACTATGGCTACACCTTC CASSDLGGNYGYTF
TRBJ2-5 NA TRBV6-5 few TGTGCCAGCAGTTACGATGCGGGTCGGCAGTTGGAGACCCAGTACTTC CASSYDAGRQLETQYF
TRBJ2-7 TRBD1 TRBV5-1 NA TGCGCCAGCAGCTTGGGGGACAGACCTTACGAGCAGTACTTC CASSLGDRPYEQYF
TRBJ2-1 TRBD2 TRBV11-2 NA TGTGCCAGCAGCTTAACGGTCGCGGGAGGCGAAGAGCAGTTCTTC CASSLTVAGGEEQFF
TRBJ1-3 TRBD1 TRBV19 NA TGTGCCAGTAGTATGATACAGGGGGCGTCAGGAAACACCATATATTTT CASSMIQGASGNTIYF
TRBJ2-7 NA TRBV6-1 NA TGTGCCAGCAGATACGCCTCACAGAACTCCTACGAGCAGTACTTC CASRYASQNSYEQYF
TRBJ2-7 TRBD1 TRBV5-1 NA TGCGCCAGCAGCATCGACAGGGACCACGAGCAGTACTTC CASSIDRDHEQYF
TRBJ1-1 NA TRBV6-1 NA TGTGCCAGCAGTGAAGGTGCGGGCACTGAAGCTTTCTTT CASSEGAGTEAFF
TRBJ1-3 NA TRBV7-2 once TGTGCCAGCAGCTGGGGGCCGGGGGGAGGAAACACCATATATTTT CASSWGPGGGNTIYF
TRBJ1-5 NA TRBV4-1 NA TGCGCCAGCAGCCAAGAAATCCAGGGTACTCAGCCCCAGCATTTT CASSQEIQGTQPQHF
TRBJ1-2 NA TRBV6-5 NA TGTGCCAGCAGTAAGCACAGCGGTGACGGAGATGGCTACACCTTC CASSKHSGDGDGYTF
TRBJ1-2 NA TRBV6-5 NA TGTGCCAGCAGTTACGCCCCCGGGAACCAGGCGGGTGGCTACACCTTC CASSYAPGNQAGGYTF
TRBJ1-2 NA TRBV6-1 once TGTGCCAGCAGTGAAGCTTCAGGGCAGGAACATGGCTACACCTTC CASSEASGQEHGYTF
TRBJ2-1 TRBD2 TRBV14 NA TGTGCCAGCAGCCAAGGGACTAGACATCGGGTCTACAATGAGCAGTTCTTC CASSQGTRHRVYNEQFF
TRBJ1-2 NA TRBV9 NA TGTGCCAGCAGCTCCTACAGGGATGGCTACACCTTC CASSSYRDGYTF
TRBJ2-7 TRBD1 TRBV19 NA TGTGCCAGTAGTACCTCCGACAGGGGGCTCTCCTACGAGCAGTACTTC CASSTSDRGLSYEQYF
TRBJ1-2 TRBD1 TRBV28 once TGTGCCAGCAGTCCGGGTCCAGGGGGCGCATTTGGCTACACCTTC CASSPGPGGAFGYTF
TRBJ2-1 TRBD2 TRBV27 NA TGTGCCACGCGGGAGACGAGCTCCTACAATGAGCAGTTCTTC CATRETSSYNEQFF
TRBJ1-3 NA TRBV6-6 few TGTGCCAGCAGTTACTCGGGGCATGGAAACACCATATATTTT CASSYSGHGNTIYF
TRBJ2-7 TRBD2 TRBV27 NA TGTGCCAGCCTACCCGAGGGAGGAAGCGGGGCCGCCTACGAGCAGTACTTC CASLPEGGSGAAYEQYF
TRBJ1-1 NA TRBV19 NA TGTGCCAGTAGTATACGGACACGGACCACTGAAGCTTTCTTT CASSIRTRTTEAFF
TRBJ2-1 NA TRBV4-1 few TGCGCCAGCAGCCATCCCCTAACCGAGCAGTTCTTC CASSHPLTEQFF
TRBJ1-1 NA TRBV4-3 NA TGCGCCAGCAGCCAAGAAAATCGGTTTATACACACTGAAGCTTTCTTT CASSQENRFIHTEAFF
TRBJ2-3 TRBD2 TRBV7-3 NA TGTGCCAGCAGCTTAAGGCGGGCCGGGGGGTCGTACACAGATACGCAGTATTTT CASSLRRAGGSYTDTQYF